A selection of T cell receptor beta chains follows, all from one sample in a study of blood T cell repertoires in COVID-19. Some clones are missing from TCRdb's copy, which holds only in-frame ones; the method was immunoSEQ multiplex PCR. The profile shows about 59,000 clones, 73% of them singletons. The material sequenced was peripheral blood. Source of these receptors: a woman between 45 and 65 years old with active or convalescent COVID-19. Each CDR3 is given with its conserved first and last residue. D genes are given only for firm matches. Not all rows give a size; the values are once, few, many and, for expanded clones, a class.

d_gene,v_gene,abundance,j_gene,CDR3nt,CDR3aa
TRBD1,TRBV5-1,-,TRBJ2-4,TGCGCCAGCAGCTTGGGTAGACAGGGGGAAATTCAGTACTTC,CASSLGRQGEIQYF
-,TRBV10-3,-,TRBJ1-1,TGTGCCATCAGTACTGGACAGTTACCGGCTGAAGCTTTCTTT,CAISTGQLPAEAFF
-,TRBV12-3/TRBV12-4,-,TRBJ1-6,TGTGCCAGCAGTCCCCACAGGGATTCACCCCTCCACTTT,CASSPHRDSPLHF
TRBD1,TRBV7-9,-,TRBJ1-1,TGTGCCAGCAGCCTGCGGACAGGGGCGAACACTGAAGCTTTCTTT,CASSLRTGANTEAFF
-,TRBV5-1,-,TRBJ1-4,TGCGCCAGCAGCCCCGGGAACGGGGTTGAAAAACTGTTTTTT,CASSPGNGVEKLFF
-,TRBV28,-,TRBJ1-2,TGTGCCAGCAGTTTATCAGCAGGAGGCTACACCTTC,CASSLSAGGYTF
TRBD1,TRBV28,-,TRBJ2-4,TGTGCCAGCAGTTTCCGCCTCAGGGGGCCGGGGAAAAACATTCAGTACTTC,CASSFRLRGPGKNIQYF
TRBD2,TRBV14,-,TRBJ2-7,TGTGCCAGCAGCCTCATGCTCGGGAGGAACGAGCAGTACTTC,CASSLMLGRNEQYF
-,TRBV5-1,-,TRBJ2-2,TGCGCCAGCAGCTTGGGAGGGAGGAACACCGGGGAGCTGTTTTTT,CASSLGGRNTGELFF
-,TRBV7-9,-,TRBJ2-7,TGTGCCAGCAGCTTAGGGACCAGCGGTGAGCAGTACTTC,CASSLGTSGEQYF
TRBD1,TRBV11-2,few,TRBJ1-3,TGTGCCAGCAGCTGGGACAGTCTTGGAAACACCATATATTTT,CASSWDSLGNTIYF
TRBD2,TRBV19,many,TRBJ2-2,TGTGCCAGTACTTCTAGCGGTAGTAACGGGGAGCTGTTTTTT,CASTSSGSNGELFF
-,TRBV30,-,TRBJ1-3,TGTGCCTGGAACCTCCGGGACTCTCGCTCTGGAAACACCATATATTTT,CAWNLRDSRSGNTIYF
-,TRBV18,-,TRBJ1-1,TGTGCCAGCTCAAAACGACAGGAGATGAACACTGAAGCTTTCTTT,CASSKRQEMNTEAFF
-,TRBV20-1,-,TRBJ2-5,TGCAGTGCCCAGATATCGCAGACCCAGTACTTC,CSAQISQTQYF
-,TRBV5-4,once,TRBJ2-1,TGTGCCAGCAGCATCATAAGGCTAGCGCGTTACAATGAGCAGTTCTTC,CASSIIRLARYNEQFF
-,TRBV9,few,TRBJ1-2,TGTGCCAGCAGCGTAGACAATTTTGGTATGGCTTACACCTTC,CASSVDNFGMAYTF
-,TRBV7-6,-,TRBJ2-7,TGTGCCAGCAGCTTAGGCCCGGGTTTCGGAAACGAGCAGTACTTC,CASSLGPGFGNEQYF
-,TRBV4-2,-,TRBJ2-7,TGTGCCAGCAGCCAAGAAGGGGGACTATCCCCCTACGAGCAGTACTTC,CASSQEGGLSPYEQYF
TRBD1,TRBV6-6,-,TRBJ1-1,TGTGCCAGCAGTATCCCCGGACAGGGCGTTAGAGCTTTCTTT,CASSIPGQGVRAFF
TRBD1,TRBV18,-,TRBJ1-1,TGTGCCAGCTCACCCGGGACAGCGGCAGTAGGCACTGAAGCTTTCTTT,CASSPGTAAVGTEAFF
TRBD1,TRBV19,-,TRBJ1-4,TGTGCCAGTAGAATGACAGGGAATGAAAAACTGTTTTTT,CASRMTGNEKLFF
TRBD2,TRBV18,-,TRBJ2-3,TGTGCCAGCTTTTCCCCTAGCGGGAGTTCAGATACGCAGTATTTT,CASFSPSGSSDTQYF
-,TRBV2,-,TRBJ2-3,TGTGCCAGCAGTCATGGCAGAGGAGGCAGGGGAGATACGCAGTATTTT,CASSHGRGGRGDTQYF
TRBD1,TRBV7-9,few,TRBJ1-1,TGTGCCAGCGGGACAGGGATTACTGAAGCTTTCTTT,CASGTGITEAFF
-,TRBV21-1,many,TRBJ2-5,TGTGCCAGCAGCAAGCGGACTAGGGTGGAGGGGAAAGAGACCCAGTACTTC,CASSKRTRVEGKETQYF